This record looks at one TCR beta chain sequence and its context. V lost 5 bases and J 3 bases, leaving 10 bases between the germline ends. The CDR3 sequence is 13 residues long. The V gene's germline CDR1 is SGHTA and CDR2 FQGNSA. The source of the sample is a study of T cell responses to AZD1222 COVID-19 vaccine. Data came from immunoSEQ multiplex PCR; TCRdb stores just in-frame clones and leaves some out. The table lists approximately 180,000 clones, approximately 86% of them singletons, with more than 7% in the top ten. The sequence came from an adult in good health. The chain links TRBV7-2 to TRBJ2-5; tentative D call: TRBD2 (6 bases). The source material was peripheral blood, sampled on day 0 of AZD1222 vaccination. Here the CDR3 reads CASSRGLEETQYF. The CDR3 DNA reads TGTGCCAGCAGCCGGGGACTGGAAGAGACCCAGTACTTC.